The sequence of this T cell receptor beta chain was determined in a study of cytomegalovirus exposure and HLA in healthy donors. Study-wide findings and caveats: Segments of the TCR beta V type were, in most cases, productive about 90% or about 30% of the time in an earlier analysis.

A remark on this clone: Its antigen is not known.

Germline lookup yields CDR1 LNHDA and CDR2 SQIVND (reference sequence). The CDR3 is made up of 18 amino acids. The ends were cut back, 1 base at V and 0 bases at J, with 13 bases in the middle. The PCR used 60 Vbeta and 13 Jbeta primers. Assay used: immunoSEQ multiplex PCR; TCRdb lists only in-frame clones, some missing. In the table there are 140,000 or so clones, about 84% of which are singletons. The chain has TRBV19 and TRBJ2-6; tentatively, D is TRBD1 (5 bases). The material sequenced was PBMCs. This clonotype was obtained from a male donor in good health and CMV-seronegative. The CDR3 loop reads CASSIVRTRYSGANVLTF. The CDR3 coding sequence is TGTGCCAGTAGTATAGTTAGGACACGCTACTCTGGGGCCAACGTCCTGACTTTC.